This is a list of T cell receptor beta chains from one sample in a study of shared clonotypes between healthy human individuals. Assay: immunoSEQ multiplex PCR; the TCRdb copy retains only in-frame clones and omits some. There are 300,000 to 400,000 clones in the sample; about 73% occur only once, and more than 9% lies in the top ten. Sequenced input: memory CD4+ T cells sorted from blood. These receptors all stem from a young man in good health. The CDR3 runs from the conserved cysteine through the conserved F or W. The D gene is left open where the match is weak. Expanded clones get a size class; other rows say once, few or many, or leave the size out.

cdr3_aa,cdr3_nt,clone_size,j_call,d_call,v_call
CASSVGTGTSGYNEQFF,TGTGCCAGCAGCGTAGGTACCGGGACTAGCGGTTACAATGAGCAGTTCTTC,NA,TRBJ2-1,TRBD2,TRBV9
CASRPSGSSYEQYF,TGTGCCAGCAGGCCTAGCGGGAGTTCCTACGAGCAGTACTTC,NA,TRBJ2-7,NA,TRBV21-1
CASSLTSKETQYF,TGTGCCAGCAGCTTAACTAGCAAAGAGACCCAGTACTTC,NA,TRBJ2-5,NA,TRBV7-3
CASSLGLGSSEQYF,TGTGCCAGTAGTCTTGGACTAGGATCGAGCGAGCAGTACTTC,NA,TRBJ2-7,TRBD2,TRBV19
CASSMGGTGANVLTF,TGTGCCAGTAGTATGGGAGGGACCGGGGCCAACGTCCTGACTTTC,NA,TRBJ2-6,TRBD2,TRBV19
CAWSVLGNNQPQHF,TGTGCCTGGAGTGTACTAGGGAATAATCAGCCCCAGCATTTT,few,TRBJ1-5,NA,TRBV30
CASSSTTGRGGGTQYF,TGTGCCAGCAGCTCAACAACAGGACGGGGCGGGGGGACCCAGTACTTC,NA,TRBJ2-5,TRBD2,TRBV9
CASSQRTGDPYEQYF,TGCGCCAGCAGCCAGAGGACAGGGGATCCCTACGAGCAGTACTTC,many,TRBJ2-7,TRBD1,TRBV4-3
CACSRDPLAKNIQYF,TGTGCCTGTAGCCGGGACCCCCTAGCCAAAAACATTCAGTACTTC,NA,TRBJ2-4,NA,TRBV30
CASNSGTGVYGYTF,TGTGCCAGCAACTCCGGGACAGGGGTATATGGCTACACCTTC,NA,TRBJ1-2,TRBD1,TRBV6-4
CASSLAGRQETQYF,TGTGCCAGCAGTTTAGCCGGCCGACAAGAGACCCAGTACTTC,NA,TRBJ2-5,NA,TRBV28
CASMLRANYGYTF,TGTGCCAGCATGCTTCGGGCTAACTATGGCTACACCTTC,NA,TRBJ1-2,NA,TRBV2
CSVAGTRETQYF,TGCAGCGTTGCGGGGACCCGAGAGACCCAGTACTTC,once,TRBJ2-5,NA,TRBV29-1
CASSPRAGGETQYF,TGTGCCAGCAGCCCGCGAGCGGGAGGAGAGACCCAGTACTTC,NA,TRBJ2-5,TRBD2,TRBV11-3
CASSESIYYGYTF,TGTGCCAGCAGTGAAAGCATCTACTATGGCTACACCTTC,NA,TRBJ1-2,NA,TRBV6-1
CASSQGGASYEQYF,TGCGCCAGCAGCCAAGGAGGGGCGTCCTACGAGCAGTACTTC,NA,TRBJ2-7,NA,TRBV5-1
CASSLTPDTQYF,TGCGCCAGCAGCTTGACCCCGGATACGCAGTATTTT,NA,TRBJ2-3,NA,TRBV5-1
CASSNSGRAVDTQYF,TGTGCCAGCAGTAATAGCGGGAGGGCCGTGGATACGCAGTATTTT,NA,TRBJ2-3,TRBD2,TRBV7-2
CASSIGTGIFNEQFF,TGTGCCAGTAGCATAGGGACAGGGATCTTTAATGAGCAGTTCTTC,many,TRBJ2-1,TRBD1,TRBV19
CASSGYGQASFQPQHF,TGTGCCAGCAGTGGTTATGGACAGGCCAGTTTTCAGCCCCAGCATTTT,NA,TRBJ1-5,TRBD1,TRBV6-1
CASSSTPSYEQYF,TGTGCCAGCAGCTCCACCCCCTCCTACGAGCAGTACTTC,NA,TRBJ2-7,NA,TRBV13
CASSYERGDNEQFF,TGTGCCAGCAGTTACGAGAGGGGGGACAATGAGCAGTTCTTC,few,TRBJ2-1,NA,TRBV6-5
CASKLPGTKQYF,TGTGCCAGCAAATTACCCGGGACCAAGCAGTATTTT,NA,TRBJ2-3,NA,TRBV6-5
CASSLGRLAGRRTDTQYF,TGTGCCAGCAGCTTAGGGAGACTAGCGGGACGTCGCACAGATACGCAGTATTTT,few,TRBJ2-3,TRBD2,TRBV7-9
CASSLGSAGNTIYF,TGTGCCAGCAGCTTAGGAAGCGCTGGAAACACCATATATTTT,NA,TRBJ1-3,NA,TRBV7-2
CASSEPGTGNQPQHF,TGTGCCAGCAGCGAACCCGGGACAGGGAATCAGCCCCAGCATTTT,NA,TRBJ1-5,TRBD1,TRBV6-1
CASRRREGTEAFF,TGTGCCAGCAGGCGACGCGAAGGGACTGAAGCTTTCTTT,NA,TRBJ1-1,NA,TRBV7-3
CASSVGQNQPQHF,TGCGCCAGCAGCGTGGGACAGAATCAGCCCCAGCATTTT,NA,TRBJ1-5,TRBD1,TRBV5-1
CASSFRPLWGQGAGTGELFF,TGTGCCAGCAGCTTCAGGCCCCTTTGGGGACAGGGGGCTGGTACCGGGGAGCTGTTTTTT,NA,TRBJ2-2,TRBD1,TRBV11-3
CASSKTPLDIQYF,TGTGCCAGCAGTAAAACCCCGTTGGACATTCAGTACTTC,NA,TRBJ2-4,NA,TRBV6-5
CATQTFPYGYTF,TGTGCCACCCAGACATTTCCCTATGGCTACACCTTC,many,TRBJ1-2,NA,TRBV28
CASSRATTGDLMQYF,TGTGCCAGCAGTCGGGCTACTACAGGGGACCTTATGCAGTACTTC,NA,TRBJ2-7,TRBD1,TRBV27
CASSSTGWSGANVLTF,TGCGCCAGCAGCTCGACAGGGTGGTCTGGGGCCAACGTCCTGACTTTC,NA,TRBJ2-6,TRBD1,TRBV5-1
CASRPRLGSGITYEQYF,TGTGCCAGTAGGCCCCGGTTGGGGAGCGGGATAACCTACGAGCAGTACTTC,NA,TRBJ2-7,TRBD2,TRBV19
CASSVGSRGPNQETQYF,TGTGCCAGCAGCGTAGGCAGCCGGGGGCCTAACCAAGAGACCCAGTACTTC,few,TRBJ2-5,NA,TRBV9
CASSGRTGIYNEQFF,TGCGCCAGCAGTGGAAGGACAGGGATCTACAATGAGCAGTTCTTC,NA,TRBJ2-1,TRBD1,TRBV10-2
CASSLPVGSGANVLTF,TGTGCCAGCAGCTTACCCGTGGGTTCGGGGGCCAACGTCCTGACTTTC,NA,TRBJ2-6,NA,TRBV7-8
CASSLGREGTDTQYF,TGTGCCAGCAGCTTAGGGCGGGAGGGCACAGATACGCAGTATTTT,once,TRBJ2-3,TRBD2,TRBV7-9
CASSLGGFPETQYF,TGTGCCAGCAGCTTAGGGGGATTTCCGGAGACCCAGTACTTC,many,TRBJ2-5,NA,TRBV7-9
CASRLSTGGWTEAFF,TGTGCCAGCAGACTCAGCACAGGGGGATGGACTGAAGCTTTCTTT,NA,TRBJ1-1,TRBD1,TRBV2
CASRRDGNYGYTF,TGTGCCAGTAGACGGGACGGGAACTATGGCTACACCTTC,NA,TRBJ1-2,NA,TRBV19
CASSARLAGGYNEQFF,TGTGCCAGCAGCGCCCGACTAGCGGGAGGCTACAATGAGCAGTTCTTC,NA,TRBJ2-1,TRBD2,TRBV7-8
CASSETGGYTEAFF,TGTGCCAGCAGTGAGACAGGGGGATACACTGAAGCTTTCTTT,few,TRBJ1-1,TRBD1,TRBV2
CASSPPGLAGGLEQFF,TGTGCCAGCTCACCACCGGGACTAGCGGGAGGATTGGAGCAGTTCTTC,NA,TRBJ2-1,TRBD2,TRBV18
CASSPGLAGVGDEQFF,TGTGCCAGCTCACCGGGACTAGCGGGAGTGGGCGATGAGCAGTTCTTC,NA,TRBJ2-1,TRBD2,TRBV18
CASSSDSQPQHF,TGTGCCAGCAGCTCTGACAGTCAGCCCCAGCATTTT,NA,TRBJ1-5,NA,TRBV5-4
CASSVGTYEQYF,TGTGCCAGCAGCGTCGGTACTTACGAGCAGTACTTC,NA,TRBJ2-7,NA,TRBV7-2
CASSGTSGRRISTDTQYF,TGTGCCAGCAGTGGGACTAGCGGGAGGAGAATTTCCACAGATACGCAGTATTTT,NA,TRBJ2-3,TRBD2,TRBV2
CASSVQGRSTDTQYF,TGCGCCAGCAGTGTGCAGGGGCGTAGCACAGATACGCAGTATTTT,NA,TRBJ2-3,NA,TRBV10-2
CAIVGTVHQPQHF,TGTGCCATCGTAGGGACGGTTCATCAGCCCCAGCATTTT,NA,TRBJ1-5,NA,TRBV18
CASSEGSGYETQYF,TGTGCCAGCAGTGAAGGGAGCGGGTACGAGACCCAGTACTTC,once,TRBJ2-5,NA,TRBV2
CATSRRTAANTGELFF,TGTGCCACCAGCAGGAGGACGGCCGCGAACACCGGGGAGCTGTTTTTT,NA,TRBJ2-2,NA,TRBV15
CASSDSRAGVGETQYF,TGTGCCAGCAGCGATTCTCGGGCTGGGGTCGGAGAGACCCAGTACTTC,few,TRBJ2-5,NA,TRBV7-2
CASSLGTSGSGQETQYF,TGTGCCAGCTCGCTCGGGACTAGCGGGAGTGGGCAAGAGACCCAGTACTTC,NA,TRBJ2-5,TRBD2,TRBV18
CASSLGDRGVYNEQFF,TGTGCCAGCAGCTTAGGAGACAGGGGAGTATACAATGAGCAGTTCTTC,NA,TRBJ2-1,TRBD1,TRBV7-9